Shown below are 30 T cell receptor beta chains from a single sample sequenced in a study of blood T cell repertoires in COVID-19. The assay was immunoSEQ multiplex PCR, and TCRdb's table has in-frame clones only and misses some. The sample includes some 240,000 clones, over 70% of them seen just once. Sequencing was performed on peripheral blood. Receptor source: a woman aged 70-85 years with COVID-19, enrolled during active disease.

The V call is TRBV4-1, the J call TRBJ2-7; possible D gene TRBD1, 6 bases. V dropped 4 bases and J dropped 2 bases, with 18 bases sitting between them. The CDR3 runs 16 residues. Germline V gene sequence: CDR1 MGHRA, CDR2 YSYEKL. In nucleotides, the CDR3 is TGCGCCAGCAGCCCACCTAGGGCAGGGGTTCCCTACGAGCAGTACTTC. Protein: CASSPPRAGVPYEQYF.

This sequence joins TRBV18 and TRBJ2-7, with D tentatively TRBD2 (5 bases). The CDR3 spans 15 residues. Trimming removed 3 bases from V and 5 bases from J, with 17 bases in between. The germline V gene encodes CDR1 KGHSH and CDR2 LQKENI. The CDR3 sequence is CASSPRPSSLNEQYF. DNA of the CDR3: TGTGCCAGCTCACCCCGGCCTAGCTCGTTGAACGAGCAGTACTTC.

V usage is TRBV6-1 and J usage is TRBJ1-2; 7 bases fit TRBD1. Germline CDR1 reads MNHNS; CDR2 reads SASEGT. This CDR3 has 14 residues. J gave up 4 bases and V 2 bases, and 4 bases lay outside the gene matches. The CDR3 spells CASSEHRGSYGYTF. The CDR3 DNA is TGTGCCAGCAGTGAACACAGGGGTAGCTATGGCTACACCTTC.

The chain recombines TRBV6-5 with TRBJ1-6; D possibly corresponds to TRBD1 (5 bases). Trimming cost V 6 bases and J 15 bases, with 15 bases left between them. The germline CDR1 and CDR2 sequences are MNHEY and SVGAGI. This CDR3 contains 12 residues. In DNA, the CDR3 is TGTGCCAGCAGCCCAGACAGCCTAAACCTCCACTTT. This codes for CASSPDSLNLHF.

With respect to this clone: Other DNA sequences of this sample code for an identical CDR3. V gene TRBV18 combines with J gene TRBJ2-1; 15 bases line up with TRBD2. With V trimmed by 3 bases and J by 7 bases, 1 base remained unmatched. The CDR3 sequence is 15 residues long. CDR1 KGHSH and CDR2 LQKENI come from the germline V gene. The DNA for the CDR3 is TGTGCCAGCTCACCCGGACTAGCGGGAGGGAATGAGCAGTTCTTC. It translates to CASSPGLAGGNEQFF.

The chain links TRBV7-3 to TRBJ2-1, with D possibly TRBD2 on 5 matching bases. The V gene's germline CDR1 is SGHTA and CDR2 FQGTGA. V was shortened by 1 base and J by 9 bases, with 10 bases between the two germline ends. The CDR3 runs to 13 residues. The CDR3, as DNA: TGTGCCAGCAGCTTAAAGGCTGCGGGTGAGCAGTTCTTC. Translated, it gives CASSLKAAGEQFF.

The chain's CDR3 is CAIRKDRGLTDTQYF. The CDR3 DNA sequence: TGTGCCATCAGAAAGGACAGGGGATTAACAGATACGCAGTATTTT. This chain joins TRBV10-3 and TRBJ2-3, with 9 bases matching TRBD1. The CDR3 contains 15 residues. Unmatched junction bases numbered 7, after V lost 6 bases and J lost 3 bases. Germline V CDR1 and CDR2: ENHRY, SYGVKD.

The chain carries TRBV4-3 and TRBJ1-1; 10 bases match TRBD1. V shed 4 bases, J shed 4 bases, and the junction held 6 bases outside the gene matches. The germline V gene has CDR1 LGHNA and CDR2 YSLEER. This CDR3 contains 15 residues. The CDR3 is CASSLSGQGGTEAFF. The CDR3 DNA sequence: TGCGCCAGCAGCCTCTCCGGACAGGGGGGCACTGAAGCTTTCTTT.

This rearrangement joins TRBV13 to TRBJ1-1; D is unclear. Trimming cost V 0 bases and J 1 base, with 9 bases left between them. This CDR3 has 15 residues. The V gene's germline CDR1 is PRHDT and CDR2 FYEKMQ (reference sequence). In DNA, the CDR3 is TGTGCCAGCAGCTTAGGTACGGGTGGGAACACTGAAGCTTTCTTT. Translated: CASSLGTGGNTEAFF.

The genes are TRBV18 and TRBJ2-3, with a tentative D call TRBD1 (6 bases). CDR1 and CDR2 from the germline V gene are KGHSH and LQKENI. There are 15 residues in the CDR3. Trimming shortened V by 0 bases and J by 1 base, and 8 bases separated the two germline ends. In nucleotides, the CDR3 is TGTGCCAGCTCACCACCCGCAGGGGGCACAGATACGCAGTATTTT. This gives the protein CASSPPAGGTDTQYF.

The chain has TRBV12-3 or TRBV12-4 and TRBJ2-7; 8 nucleotides match TRBD1. The CDR3 spans 12 residues. Trimming at V came to 6 bases and at J to 4 bases, leaving 2 bases not matched to a gene. The chain's CDR3 is CASSGQGYEQYF. CDR3 bases: TGTGCCAGCAGCGGACAGGGTTACGAGCAGTACTTC.

The chain links TRBV7-3 to TRBJ1-1; TRBD1 agrees at 8 bases. V lost 4 bases to trimming and J lost 1 base; unmatched junction nucleotides: 5. The germline gives CDR1 SGHTA, CDR2 FQGTGA. The CDR3 spans 15 residues. The CDR3 protein is CASSSRQGKNTEAFF. DNA of the CDR3: TGTGCCAGCAGCTCTCGACAGGGGAAGAACACTGAAGCTTTCTTT.

The V call is TRBV6-5, the J call TRBJ2-7; maybe TRBD2 (5 bases). Trimming took 6 bases from V and 0 from J, leaving 15 bases between them. The germline V gene has CDR1 MNHEY and CDR2 SVGAGI. The length of the CDR3 is 15 residues. CDR3 sequence: CASRGLGRVSYEQYF. CDR3 in DNA: TGTGCCAGCAGGGGCCTAGGGAGAGTCTCCTACGAGCAGTACTTC.

The rearrangement joins TRBV6-5 to TRBJ2-3; 7 bases match TRBD1. The V gene end was trimmed by 4 bases and the J gene end by 4 bases; junction bases not matched to a gene: 5. The CDR3 runs 14 residues. Germline loops: CDR1 MNHEY, CDR2 SVGAGI. This CDR3 is CASSSSGGSDTQYF. DNA for the CDR3: TGTGCCAGCAGTTCCTCAGGGGGTTCAGATACGCAGTATTTT.

There are a few counts of this clone. The chain uses TRBV7-6 and TRBJ2-3; weak D call: TRBD2 (6 bases). Germline values: CDR1 SGHVS, CDR2 FNYEAQ. Trimming removed 8 bases at V and 0 bases at J, with 9 bases between. This CDR3 region has 13 residues. The CDR3: CASRRASTDTQYF. The DNA for the CDR3 is TGTGCCAGCCGGAGGGCGAGCACAGATACGCAGTATTTT.

Only one count was recorded for this clone. The chain couples TRBV4-1 to TRBJ1-2; D may be TRBD1 (6 bases). Deletions cut 3 bases from V and 3 bases from J, with 11 bases between. CDR1 MGHRA and CDR2 YSYEKL come from the germline V gene. The CDR3 has 14 amino acids. This CDR3 is CASSQGAGYYGYTF. CDR3 DNA sequence: TGCGCCAGCAGCCAGGGGGCTGGGTACTATGGCTACACCTTC.

This sequence joins TRBV7-9 and TRBJ2-3; D is unresolved. Looked up from germline, CDR1 is SEHNR and CDR2 is FQNEAQ (reference sequence). This CDR3 contains 14 residues. V lost 1 base and J 2 bases, leaving 7 bases between the germline ends. The CDR3 DNA sequence: TGTGCCAGCAGCTTAGGAGCGAACACAGATACGCAGTATTTT. Its protein product is CASSLGANTDTQYF. The variable domain in full, completed from reference TRBV7-9 and TRBJ2-3, reads DTGVSQNPRHKITKRGQNVTFRCDPISEHNRLYWYRQTLGQGPEFLTYFQNEAQLEKSRLLSDRFSAERPKGSFSTLEIQRTEQGDSAMYLCASSLGANTDTQYFGPGTRLTVL.

The gene calls are TRBV7-8 and TRBJ1-1, with a possible D match to TRBD1 (5 bases). The CDR3 runs to 16 residues. Germline V CDR1 and CDR2: SGHVS, FQNEAQ. Between the trimmed V and J ends, which lost 7 bases and 1 base, there was a span of 19 bases. CDR3 coding DNA: TGTGCCAGCACCCCTACCGGGACTGTTACGAACACTGAAGCTTTCTTT. It translates to CASTPTGTVTNTEAFF.

The CDR3 reads CASSLLDRGRANEKLFF. The CDR3 nucleotides are TGTGCCAGCAGCTTATTGGATAGGGGGCGGGCTAATGAAAAACTGTTTTTT. This chain uses TRBV7-9 with TRBJ1-4; 7 nucleotides match TRBD1. This CDR3 has 17 amino acids. Trimming took 2 bases from V and 3 from J; bases not matched to a gene: 9. Germline-derived CDR1 and CDR2 are SEHNR and FQNEAQ (reference sequence).

This chain connects TRBV7-3 to TRBJ2-2, with D possibly TRBD2 on 6 matching bases. The CDR3 runs 14 residues. The germline V gene has CDR1 SGHTA and CDR2 FQGTGA. Trimming took off 5 bases at V and 5 bases at J, with 12 bases between the two ends. The CDR3 protein is CASSTVEGTGELFF. For the CDR3, the DNA is TGTGCCAGCAGCACAGTGGAGGGGACCGGGGAGCTGTTTTTT.

This chain uses TRBV18 with TRBJ2-7, with TRBD2 matching over 11 bases. Germline trimming cut 3 bases from V and 4 bases from J; bases unmatched to any gene: 5. Germline lookup yields CDR1 KGHSH and CDR2 LQKENI. CDR3 length: 15 amino acids. The CDR3 coding sequence is TGTGCCAGCTCACCGACTAGCGGGATCGGGTACGAGCAGTACTTC. It is translated as CASSPTSGIGYEQYF.

This rearrangement joins TRBV24-1 to TRBJ2-1, with no clear D. Trimming shortened V by 1 base and J by 4 bases, and 7 bases separated the two germline ends. Germline V gives CDR1 KGHDR, CDR2 SFDVKD. This CDR3 is 14 amino acids long. The CDR3 DNA sequence: TGTGCCACCAGTGATTTACGCAGGTACAATGAGCAGTTCTTC. Protein sequence: CATSDLRRYNEQFF.

The CDR3 nucleotides read TGTGCCAGCACCATCGGAGTGGGGGCTCTAGCTTTCTTT. Protein sequence: CASTIGVGALAFF. The rearrangement uses TRBV12-3 or TRBV12-4 and TRBJ1-1, with D possibly TRBD1 on 6 matching bases. The V end lost 7 bases, the J end lost 10 bases, and 19 bases lay between the germline ends. The CDR3 length is 13 residues.

This chain links TRBV6-1 with TRBJ1-4; maybe TRBD1 (5 bases). Germline CDR1 reads MNHNS; CDR2 reads SASEGT. The CDR3 spans 15 residues. V was pared by 2 bases and J by 7 bases, with 14 bases between. DNA of the CDR3: TGTGCCAGCAGTGAAATTGGGGGGGGAAGTGAAAAACTGTTTTTT. It codes for CASSEIGGGSEKLFF.

V gene TRBV11-2 combines with J gene TRBJ2-1; D is uncertain. Trimming cost V 3 bases and J 1 base, with 10 bases left between them. Germline CDR1 SGHAT, CDR2 FQNNGV. The CDR3 covers 15 residues. CDR3 loop: CASSFSHGSYNEQFF. The CDR3 region has the DNA TGTGCCAGCAGCTTTAGCCATGGGTCCTACAATGAGCAGTTCTTC.

V is TRBV7-8 and J is TRBJ2-7; 9 bases agree with TRBD2. Germline assignment: CDR1 SGHVS and CDR2 FQNEAQ. This CDR3 comprises 15 residues. Trimming removed 1 base from V and 2 bases from J; junction bases left unmatched: 3. The CDR3 region has the DNA TGTGCCAGCAGCTTAGAACTAGCGGGTACCTACGAGCAGTACTTC. Protein product: CASSLELAGTYEQYF.

In its sample, this clone was seen once. The rearrangement joins TRBV5-1 to TRBJ1-6, with 9 bases that match TRBD1. Per the germline V gene, CDR1 is SGHRS and CDR2 is YFSETQ. This CDR3 spans 14 amino acids. V shed 4 bases and J 7 bases; nucleotides not matched to a gene: 3. The CDR3 nucleotides are TGCGCCAGCAGCACTGGACAGGGGAATTCACCCCTCCACTTT. Translation gives CASSTGQGNSPLHF.

The rearrangement links TRBV30 to TRBJ2-7; TRBD2 matches 10 bases. CDR1 and CDR2 (germline): GTSNPN, SVGIG (reference sequence). The trim removed 3 bases at V and 1 base at J, leaving 6 bases unmatched. The CDR3 sequence is 15 residues long. CDR3 sequence (DNA): TGTGCCTGGAGCGTCCGGACTAGCGGATCCTACGAGCAGTACTTC. It encodes CAWSVRTSGSYEQYF.

The chain links TRBV28 to TRBJ1-4; 10 bases align to TRBD1. With 3 bases clipped from V and 7 bases from J, the junction kept 11 bases outside the gene matches. The CDR3 has 17 amino acids. Germline CDR1 and CDR2: MDHEN and SYDVKM. Here the CDR3 DNA reads TGTGCCAGCAGTTTTGGGACAGGGGATATTTGGGGTGAAAAACTGTTTTTT. As protein: CASSFGTGDIWGEKLFF.

The V call is TRBV11-3, the J call TRBJ1-1; a possible D gene is TRBD1 (6 bases). This CDR3 region has 13 residues. Germline-derived CDR1 and CDR2 are SGHNT and YENEEA. Trimming removed 6 bases from V and 5 bases from J, with 13 bases in between. CDR3 sequence reads: CASRPAGETEAFF. The DNA of the CDR3 is TGTGCCAGCAGGCCCGCAGGGGAAACTGAAGCTTTCTTT.